Shown below are 27 T cell receptor beta chains from a single sample sequenced in a study of early T cells in non-severe SARS-CoV-2 infection. MiXCR was run by TCRdb on the 5' RACE reads, yielding one entry per CDR3 protein. The repertoire holds over 25,000 distinct CDR3 sequences, with approximately 5.4% as singletons. Material: whole blood. The receptors were sampled from an adult who was a healthcare worker with PCR-confirmed SARS-CoV-2 infection or an uninfected control (not recorded which).

This clonotype showed up many times. The chain carries TRBV19 and TRBJ1-4; 7 bases agree with TRBD1. The CDR3 contains 15 residues. Germline V CDR1 and CDR2: LNHDA, SQIVND (reference sequence). The trim removed 3 bases at V and 8 bases at J, leaving 9 bases unmatched. The CDR3 here is CASSMRGGLSEKLFF. The CDR3 coding sequence is TGTGCCAGTAGTATGCGAGGGGGCCTATCGGAAAAACTGTTTTTT.

This clonotype has more than one count but fewer than ten. The V call is TRBV29-1, the J call TRBJ2-1; 10 nucleotides agree with TRBD1. With 4 bases clipped from V and 1 base from J, the junction kept 7 bases outside the gene matches. Germline V gives CDR1 SQVTM, CDR2 ANQGSEA. CDR3 length: 16 residues. The CDR3 coding sequence is TGCAGCGTTGGGAGACAGGGGGCAGAGTCCTACAATGAGCAGTTCTTC. Amino acids: CSVGRQGAESYNEQFF.

In this sample, this clonotype turned up many times. The V and J genes are TRBV4-2 and TRBJ1-6, with D hard to call. The CDR3 length is 16 residues. Germline V CDR1 and CDR2: LGHNA, YNFKEQ. V was shortened by 3 bases and J by 7 bases, with 16 bases between the two germline ends. The CDR3 DNA is TGTGCCAGCAGCCAGATAAGACCGGGTGAAAATTCACCCCTCCACTTT. Protein sequence: CASSQIRPGENSPLHF.

This clonotype was counted only a few times. This sequence joins TRBV29-1 and TRBJ2-2; D is ambiguous. Trimming stripped 5 bases from V and 6 bases from J, with 13 bases between. This CDR3 contains 13 residues. Germline V CDR1 and CDR2: SQVTM, ANQGSEA. In DNA form, the CDR3 reads TGCAGCGTTCATATTGGGCGACCCGGGGAGCTGTTTTTT. Translated: CSVHIGRPGELFF.

This clonotype showed up many times. This chain joins TRBV29-1 and TRBJ2-3; D is ambiguous. The CDR3 loop spans 14 amino acids. Trimming shortened V by 4 bases and J by 0 bases, and 11 bases separated the two germline ends. Germline-derived CDR1 and CDR2 are SQVTM and ANQGSEA. CDR3 region: CSVGLATSTDTQYF. The CDR3, as DNA: TGCAGCGTTGGTTTGGCCACGAGCACAGATACGCAGTATTTT.

The table lists this clonotype with many counts. The V call is TRBV5-6, the J call TRBJ2-4; 7 bases map to TRBD1. V shed 6 bases, J shed 7 bases, and the junction held 13 bases outside the gene matches. Germline V gene sequence: CDR1 SGHDT, CDR2 YYEEEE. This CDR3 is 15 amino acids long. In DNA form, the CDR3 reads TGTGCCAGCAACCCGAACAGGGGCCAGGGTAACATTCAGTACTTC. Translating it yields CASNPNRGQGNIQYF.

The chain's CDR3 is CASSLVGGMNTEAFF. The CDR3 DNA follows: TGCGCCAGCAGCTTGGTTGGAGGGATGAACACTGAAGCTTTCTTT. The rearrangement uses TRBV5-1 and TRBJ1-1; D gene ambiguous. Trimming pared 0 bases from V and 0 bases from J, leaving 9 bases between. Germline V gene data show CDR1 as SGHRS and CDR2 as YFSETQ. The CDR3 is 15 residues long.

This clonotype was picked up many times. The chain combines TRBV6-5 with TRBJ2-5; D is ambiguous. Germline CDR1 and CDR2: MNHEY and SVGAGI. CDR3 length: 14 residues. V lost 2 bases and J lost 5, with 12 bases in between. DNA for the CDR3: TGTGCCAGCAGTTACCCTGGCGGTGCGGAGACCCAGTACTTC. Protein: CASSYPGGAETQYF.

The sample holds many counts of this clonotype. V gene TRBV6-4 combines with J gene TRBJ2-2; tentative D call: TRBD1 (5 bases). Looked up from germline, CDR1 is MRHNA and CDR2 is SNTAGT. CDR3 size: 14 residues. V gave up 2 bases and J gave up 3 bases, with 7 bases separating them. The CDR3 DNA sequence: TGTGCCAGCAGTGACGACAGCGACACCGGGGAGCTGTTTTTT. Protein: CASSDDSDTGELFF.

This clonotype was counted between two and nine times. The chain combines TRBV5-1 with TRBJ2-5; D remains unclear. CDR1 is SGHRS, CDR2 YFSETQ, per germline. The germline V and J ends were trimmed by 0 bases and 1 base, with 7 bases remaining between them. CDR3 length: 14 amino acids. CDR3 in amino acids: CASSLESAQETQYF. Written as DNA, the CDR3 is TGCGCCAGCAGCTTGGAGTCCGCCCAAGAGACCCAGTACTTC.

The rearrangement links TRBV7-6 to TRBJ1-3, with no clear D. The germline V gene encodes CDR1 SGHVS and CDR2 FNYEAQ. The CDR3 is 15 amino acids. The V end was cut by 5 bases, the J end by 2 bases, with 13 bases between. The CDR3 DNA reads TGTGCCAGCAGCCAGCCCCTGACACCTGGAAACACCATATATTTT. It yields the protein CASSQPLTPGNTIYF.

In this sample, this clonotype turned up many times. The chain recombines TRBV5-1 with TRBJ2-3; maybe TRBD2 (6 bases). The CDR3 loop spans 16 amino acids. Trimming took 6 bases from V and 1 from J, leaving 18 bases between them. The germline V gene encodes CDR1 SGHRS and CDR2 YFSETQ. The CDR3 reads CASTPGLDYGTDTQYF. CDR3 nucleotides: TGCGCCAGCACCCCGGGACTGGACTATGGCACAGATACGCAGTATTTT.

The V call is TRBV7-9, the J call TRBJ1-1, with a tentative D call TRBD1 (6 bases). Trimming stripped 1 base from V and 5 bases from J, with 14 bases between. Germline-derived CDR1 and CDR2 are SEHNR and FQNEAQ (reference sequence). The CDR3 runs to 15 residues. DNA of the CDR3: TGTGCCAGCAGCTTAGAAGGGCAGGGGTTGACTGAAGCTTTCTTT. It is translated as CASSLEGQGLTEAFF.

This clonotype was counted many times. V gene TRBV20-1 combines with J gene TRBJ2-3; 11 bases line up with TRBD2. The CDR3 runs to 14 residues. Germline CDR1 and CDR2: DFQATT and SNEGSKA (reference sequence). V gave up 3 bases and J gave up 4 bases; unmatched junction bases: 3. CDR3 amino acids: CSARPGLAADTQYF. The DNA for the CDR3 is TGCAGTGCTAGGCCGGGACTAGCGGCAGATACGCAGTATTTT.

The genes are TRBV6-6 and TRBJ1-1; D gene unclear. The CDR3 sequence is 12 residues long. The germline V gene encodes CDR1 MNHNY and CDR2 SVGAGI (reference sequence). Trimming left V 6 bases short and J 5 bases short, with 10 bases between. The CDR3 loop reads CASSLRETEAFF. DNA for the CDR3: TGTGCCAGCAGCCTCCGGGAGACTGAAGCTTTCTTT.

Ten or more counts support this clonotype. The chain uses TRBV5-1 and TRBJ2-2; D perhaps matches TRBD1 (5 bases). The V end was cut by 2 bases, the J end by 1 base, with 15 bases between. The CDR3 is made up of 17 amino acids. The germline V gene has CDR1 SGHRS and CDR2 YFSETQ. CDR3 sequence (DNA): TGCGCCAGCAGCTTAGACAGCATAGCCCTGAACACCGGGGAGCTGTTTTTT. This codes for CASSLDSIALNTGELFF. The variable domain in full, with the rest retrieved from reference TRBV5-1 and TRBJ2-2, is KAGVTQTPRYLIKTRGQQVTLSCSPISGHRSVSWYQQTPGQGLQFLFEYFSETQRNKGNFPGRFSGRQFSNSRSEMNVSTLELGDSALYLCASSLDSIALNTGELFFGEGSRLTVL.

This clonotype was seen repeatedly, ten times or more. Written as DNA, the CDR3 is TGTGCCAGCAGCTTAGAGGGGGCGGTCACCTACAATGAGCAGTTCTTC. Its protein product is CASSLEGAVTYNEQFF. The chain uses TRBV11-2 and TRBJ2-1; a possible D gene is TRBD1 (6 bases). V lost 0 bases, J lost 2 bases, and 11 bases lay in between. The CDR3 totals 16 residues. Germline lookup yields CDR1 SGHAT and CDR2 FQNNGV.

This clonotype was observed many times. This chain joins TRBV2 and TRBJ1-1; D is undetermined. The CDR3 spans 13 residues. V lost 4 bases to trimming and J lost 1 base, with 7 bases between them. The germline V gene has CDR1 SNHLY and CDR2 FYNNEI. For the CDR3, the DNA is TGTGCCAGCAGTGTTCTGGGGAACACTGAAGCTTTCTTT. Translated: CASSVLGNTEAFF.

In this sample, this clonotype turned up a few times. J is TRBJ2-5 and V is TRBV7-9; no definite D call. Germline V CDR1 and CDR2: SEHNR, FQNEAQ (reference sequence). The CDR3 extends over 15 amino acids. The ends were cut back, 5 bases at V and 1 base at J, with 14 bases in the middle. The CDR3 region is CASSPGEQIQETQYF. The CDR3 DNA sequence: TGTGCCAGCAGCCCTGGCGAGCAGATCCAAGAGACCCAGTACTTC.

This clonotype occurred many times. The CDR3 DNA is TGCAGTGCCCCCCCAGCCGGGCGGGACCGAGCCAAAAACATTCAGTACTTC. Residues: CSAPPAGRDRAKNIQYF. This rearrangement joins TRBV20-1 to TRBJ2-4, with D perhaps TRBD2 (6 bases). This CDR3 region has 17 residues. Trimming stripped 6 bases from V and 0 bases from J, with 21 bases between. Per germline, CDR1 DFQATT and CDR2 SNEGSKA (reference sequence).

The sample holds many counts of this clonotype. The chain couples TRBV6-4 to TRBJ2-1; the D gene is possibly TRBD1 (5 bases). The CDR3 is 13 amino acids. The germline V gene encodes CDR1 MRHNA and CDR2 SNTAGT. V was pared by 6 bases and J by 3 bases, with 9 bases between. The CDR3 region is CASSADSYNEQFF. The CDR3 DNA sequence: TGTGCCAGCAGCGCAGACAGCTACAATGAGCAGTTCTTC.

This clonotype was observed a few times. This chain links TRBV28 with TRBJ2-1, with a tentative D call TRBD1 (6 bases). Per the germline V gene, CDR1 is MDHEN and CDR2 is SYDVKM. The CDR3 is 15 amino acids. V was cut by 5 bases and J by 2 bases, with 13 bases left in between. The chain's CDR3 is CASSPQGAPYNEQFF. The CDR3 bases are TGTGCCAGCAGTCCACAGGGTGCTCCCTACAATGAGCAGTTCTTC.

This clonotype was seen more than once but under ten times. The chain is built from TRBV6-5 and TRBJ1-1, with D possibly being TRBD1 (5 bases). Between the trimmed V and J ends, which lost 6 bases and 2 bases, there was a span of 13 bases. The CDR3 loop spans 14 amino acids. The germline CDR1 and CDR2 sequences are MNHEY and SVGAGI. The CDR3 DNA is TGTGCCAGCAGCCGAGGACAAAGCAACACTGAAGCTTTCTTT. It specifies CASSRGQSNTEAFF.

In its sample, this clonotype was seen many times. The V and J genes are TRBV14 and TRBJ1-6; D gene ambiguous. This CDR3 region has 14 residues. Trimming removed 3 bases from V and 2 bases from J, with 5 bases in between. Germline CDR1 SGHDN, CDR2 FVKESK. Here the CDR3 DNA reads TGTGCCAGCAGCCATGGAGCCTATAATTCACCCCTCCACTTT. The encoded protein is CASSHGAYNSPLHF. Supplemented by reference TRBV14 and TRBJ1-6, the full variable domain reads EAGVTQFPSHSVIEKGQTVTLRCDPISGHDNLYWYRRVMGKEIKFLLHFVKESKQDESGMPNNRFLAERTGGTYSTLKVQPAELEDSGVYFCASSHGAYNSPLHFGNGTRLTVT.

This clonotype was recorded at least ten times. The rearrangement uses TRBV29-1 and TRBJ2-7; the D is unclear. Trimming removed 3 bases from V and 7 bases from J, with 13 bases in between. Per the germline V gene, CDR1 is SQVTM and CDR2 is ANQGSEA. This CDR3 is built from 12 residues. In DNA, the CDR3 is TGCAGCGTTGACATAGGGATTGGGGAGCAGTACTTC. Translated, it gives CSVDIGIGEQYF.

The V gene is TRBV29-1, the J gene TRBJ2-7, with TRBD1 matching over 9 bases. This CDR3 spans 14 amino acids. Germline CDR1 is SQVTM and CDR2 is ANQGSEA. Trimming cost V 2 bases and J 3 bases; bases outside gene matches: 5. This chain's CDR3 is CSVEPTGQGYEQYF. The CDR3 coding sequence is TGCAGCGTTGAACCGACGGGACAGGGCTACGAGCAGTACTTC.

This clonotype appeared many times. The rearrangement links TRBV5-1 to TRBJ2-2; possibly TRBD2 for D (6 bases). Germline CDR1 is SGHRS and CDR2 is YFSETQ. This CDR3 comprises 13 residues. The V end lost 5 bases, the J end lost 5 bases, and 10 bases lay between the germline ends. The CDR3 protein is CASRGTETGELFF. CDR3 bases: TGCGCCAGCAGGGGGACTGAGACCGGGGAGCTGTTTTTT.